This T cell receptor (beta chain) was identified in a study of T cells in Graves' hyperthyroidism and ophthalmopathy. Study observations and caveats: Ophthalmopathy onset followed model prediction by a median around 6.9 months.

This clonotype was counted a few times. Antigen unknown. TCR beta CDR3 region amplification was performed from RNA transcripts. The study used the HTBI primer set for a first-round RT-PCR of the TCR CDR3. One entry per CDR3 protein results from TCRdb running MiXCR on the multiplex PCR reads. Of around 480,000 distinct CDR3 sequences in the sample, 14% were seen once. CDR1 and CDR2 (germline): LNHDA, SQIVND (reference sequence). The CDR3 is 14 residues long. The V gene lost 6 bases and the J gene lost 2 bases, with 14 bases spanning the gap. This TCR was recovered from a woman aged 18 to 35 with Graves' hyperthyroidism. The material sequenced was blood. The chain combines TRBV19 with TRBJ2-7; no reliable D call. The CDR3 sequence: CASRNSARTYEQYV. In DNA form, the CDR3 reads TGTGCCAGTAGAAACAGCGCCAGAACCTACGAGCAGTACGTC.